Listed below are T cell receptor beta chains from one sample, sequenced in a study of cytomegalovirus exposure and HLA in healthy donors. Generated by immunoSEQ multiplex PCR, the TCRdb table keeps only in-frame clones and is missing some. The data hold roughly 120,000 clones, with around 76% observed a single time. The sequencing sample was made of PBMCs. Receptors originate from a woman in her fifties or sixties in good health and CMV-seropositive. The CDR3 runs from the conserved cysteine through the conserved F or W. D genes are given only for firm matches. Part of the rows lack a size; the others show once, few, many or a class for expanded clones.

D	V	length	J	size	DNA	CDR3
NA	TRBV6-6	13	TRBJ2-7	NA	TGTGCCAGCAGTTACGGGACAAACTACGAGCAGTACTTC	CASSYGTNYEQYF
NA	TRBV25-1	13	TRBJ2-5	NA	TGTGCCAGCAGTGAATACAACCAAGAGACCCAGTACTTC	CASSEYNQETQYF
TRBD1	TRBV5-1	17	TRBJ2-5	few	TGCGCCAGCAGCTCAGGGACAGCCGGAAGGATTCAAGAGACCCAGTACTTC	CASSSGTAGRIQETQYF
NA	TRBV7-3	14	TRBJ2-1	NA	TGTGCCAGCAGCTCCTCCCGGGAACACAGTGAGCAGTTCTTC	CASSSSREHSEQFF
TRBD2	TRBV7-9	16	TRBJ2-5	NA	TGTGCCAGCAGCTTTGGGACTAGCGGGGGACAAGAGACCCAGTACTTC	CASSFGTSGGQETQYF
TRBD2	TRBV18	18	TRBJ2-3	NA	TGTGCCAGCTCACCCCAAAATCGACTAGCCCATAGCACAGATACGCAGTATTTT	CASSPQNRLAHSTDTQYF
TRBD2	TRBV7-6	15	TRBJ2-1	NA	TGTGCCAGCAGCTTTATTGAGCGGGATAAAGATGAGCAGTTCTTC	CASSFIERDKDEQFF
TRBD1	TRBV7-2	15	TRBJ1-6	NA	TGTGCCAGCAGCGCCGGAACAGGGGAGAGGTCACCCCTCCACTTT	CASSAGTGERSPLHF
TRBD1	TRBV5-6	14	TRBJ1-2	NA	TGTGCCAGCAGCTATGGGGACAGGGCAGGAAGCTACACCTTC	CASSYGDRAGSYTF
NA	TRBV19	16	TRBJ2-2	NA	TGTGCCAGTAGTCCCTCGGTGAAGCCCGTCACCGGGGAGCTGTTTTTT	CASSPSVKPVTGELFF
NA	TRBV12-5	12	TRBJ1-3	NA	TGTGCTAGTGGTTCTCGGCGAGAGGGGACATACTTT	CASGSRREGTYF
TRBD2	TRBV6-5	13	TRBJ2-3	few	TGTGCCAGCAGCCGGGGGGATCTGGGGGCGCAGTATTTT	CASSRGDLGAQYF
TRBD1	TRBV15	16	TRBJ2-3	NA	TGTGCCACCAGCAAGGCGGGGACAGGGGATTCAGATACGCAGTATTTT	CATSKAGTGDSDTQYF
NA	TRBV4-2	15	TRBJ1-5	NA	TGTGCCAGCAGCCAAGAATGGGCAGGGAATCAGCCCCAGCATTTT	CASSQEWAGNQPQHF
NA	TRBV7-2	14	TRBJ2-5	few	TGTGCCAGCAGCTTGGGCCACCTCCAAGAGACCCAGTACTTC	CASSLGHLQETQYF
TRBD2	TRBV6-5	15	TRBJ2-1	NA	TGTGCCAGCAGGGGAGCTAGCGGGGGGAACAATGAGCAGTTCTTC	CASRGASGGNNEQFF
TRBD2	TRBV7-9	17	TRBJ2-3	NA	TGTACCAGCAGCCGACTAGCGGGAGGGCCCGGCACAGATACGCAGTATTTT	CTSSRLAGGPGTDTQYF
NA	TRBV5-4	14	TRBJ1-2	NA	TGTGCCACCTATTTCAAAACAGAAATCTATGGCTACACCTTC	CATYFKTEIYGYTF
NA	TRBV7-2	13	TRBJ1-2	NA	TGTGCCAGCAGCTTCGACTTCTCCCGTGGCTACACCTTC	CASSFDFSRGYTF
TRBD2	TRBV5-1	14	TRBJ2-5	NA	TGCGCCAGCAGCTTACTAGCGGGAGGGGAGACCCAGTACTTC	CASSLLAGGETQYF
TRBD2	TRBV19	15	TRBJ2-5	many	TGTGCCAGTAGCCAAATGGCTAGCGGGGGAGGGTCCCAGTACTTC	CASSQMASGGGSQYF
NA	TRBV15	17	TRBJ1-3	NA	TGTGCCACCAGCAGAGATCTGGCAGGGACAACTGGAAACACCATATATTTT	CATSRDLAGTTGNTIYF
TRBD1	TRBV6-1	13	TRBJ1-5	NA	TGTGCCAGCAGTAGACAGGGTGGACAGCCCCAGCATTTT	CASSRQGGQPQHF
NA	TRBV2	14	TRBJ1-5	NA	TGTGCCAGCAGTGAAGGCCAGGGAATACAGCCCCAGCATTTT	CASSEGQGIQPQHF
NA	TRBV11-3	13	TRBJ2-3	NA	TGTGCCAGCAGTCCCCATAGCACAGATACGCAGTATTTT	CASSPHSTDTQYF
TRBD1	TRBV25-1	14	TRBJ1-2	NA	TGTGCCAGCAGTAACAGGGGCGTCGGCTATGGCTACACCTTC	CASSNRGVGYGYTF
NA	TRBV27	17	TRBJ2-1	NA	TGTGCCAGCACCAGGAAACTTCTACCAGGCCAATACAATGAGCAGTTCTTC	CASTRKLLPGQYNEQFF
TRBD1	TRBV5-6	14	TRBJ1-2	few	TGTGCCAGCAGCCCTATGACAGGGGAGTATGGCTACACCTTC	CASSPMTGEYGYTF
NA	TRBV7-2	14	TRBJ2-7	NA	TGTGCCAGCAGCTTAGCGGTCAACAGCTACGAGCAGTACTTC	CASSLAVNSYEQYF